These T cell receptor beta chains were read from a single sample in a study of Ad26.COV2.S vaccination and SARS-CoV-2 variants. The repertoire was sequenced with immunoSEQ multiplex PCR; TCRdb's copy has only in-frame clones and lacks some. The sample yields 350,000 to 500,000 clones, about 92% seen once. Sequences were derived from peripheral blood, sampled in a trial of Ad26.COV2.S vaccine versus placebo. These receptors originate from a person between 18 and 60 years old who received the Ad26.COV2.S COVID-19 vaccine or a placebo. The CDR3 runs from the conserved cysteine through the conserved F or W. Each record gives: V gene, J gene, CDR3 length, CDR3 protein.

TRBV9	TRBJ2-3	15	CASSASSGITDTQYF
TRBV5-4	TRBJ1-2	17	CASSTIFDSLGGYGYTF
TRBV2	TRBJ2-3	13	CASTEGPTDTQYF
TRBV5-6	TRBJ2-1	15	CASSPSGRAYNEQFF
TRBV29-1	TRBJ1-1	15	CSVGRPTGMNTEAFF
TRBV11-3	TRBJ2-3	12	CASSGLVGTQYF
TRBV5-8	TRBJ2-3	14	CASSFGGLTDTQYF
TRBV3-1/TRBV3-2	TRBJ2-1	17	CASSQTLEPPSYNEQFF
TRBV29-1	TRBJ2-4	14	CSVGGGLEGNIQYF
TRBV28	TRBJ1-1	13	CASSLRGLAEAFF
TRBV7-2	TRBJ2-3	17	CASRRLASGAPRDTQYF
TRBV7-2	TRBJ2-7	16	CASSSRDSNRAYEQYF
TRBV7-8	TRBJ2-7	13	CASSRDRASEQYF
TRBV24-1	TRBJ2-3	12	CATAGSTDTQYF
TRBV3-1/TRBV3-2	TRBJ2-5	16	CASSQEFRGRGETQYF
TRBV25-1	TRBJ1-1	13	CASSLTGNTEAFF
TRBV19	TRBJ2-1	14	CASSITDSYNEQFF
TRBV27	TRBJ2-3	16	CASSELGGVRGLTQYF
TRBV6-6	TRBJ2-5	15	CASSKGLARGETQYF
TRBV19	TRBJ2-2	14	CASSMWFDTGELFF
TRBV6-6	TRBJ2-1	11	CASSYVGEQFF
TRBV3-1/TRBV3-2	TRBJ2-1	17	CASSPSRTSGYYNEQFF
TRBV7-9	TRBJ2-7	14	CASSGLAGVGEQYF
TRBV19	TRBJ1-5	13	CASSIGANQPQHF
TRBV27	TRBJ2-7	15	CASSPRGELFYEQYF
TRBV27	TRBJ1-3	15	CASSLKGNSGNTIYF
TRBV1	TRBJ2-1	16	CTSSQVLRLPLNEQFF
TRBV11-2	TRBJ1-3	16	CASSFFCPVEVNTIYF
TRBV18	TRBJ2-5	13	CASSAPEQETQYF
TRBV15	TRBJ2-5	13	CATLAGGGETQYF
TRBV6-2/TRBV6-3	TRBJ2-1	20	CASSYSPASVAGQIYNEQFF
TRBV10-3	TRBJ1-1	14	CAISEGQQGTEAFF
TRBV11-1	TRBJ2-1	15	CASSPRQGAYNEQFF
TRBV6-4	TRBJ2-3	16	CASSDSVGRGSDTQYF
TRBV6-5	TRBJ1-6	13	CASERTYNSPLHF
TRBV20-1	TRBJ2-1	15	CSASSVGGRHNEQFF
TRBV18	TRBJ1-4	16	CASSLAQEPTNEKLFF
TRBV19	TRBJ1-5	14	CASSPTVSNQPQHF
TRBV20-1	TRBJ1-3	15	CSASIDSPSGNTIYF
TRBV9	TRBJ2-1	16	CASSALAGGPYNEQFF
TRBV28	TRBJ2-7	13	CASSTGLAYEQYF
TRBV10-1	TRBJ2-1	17	CASSGIGNGLLYNEQFF
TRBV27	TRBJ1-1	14	CASSFNRESTEAFF
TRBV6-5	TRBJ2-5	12	CAARGEQETQYF
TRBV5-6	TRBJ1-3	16	CASGASDRYSGNTIYF
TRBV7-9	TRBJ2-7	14	CASSLLNTRDEQYF
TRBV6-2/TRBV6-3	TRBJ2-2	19	CASSFPPYDLRGNTGELFF
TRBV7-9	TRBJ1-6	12	CASSLGSSPLHF
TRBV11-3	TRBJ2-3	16	CASSPGLAASTDTQYF
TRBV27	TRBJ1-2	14	CASSSVPTGNGYTF
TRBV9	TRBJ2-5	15	CASSVVPGQQETQYF
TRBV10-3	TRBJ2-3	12	CAISVGGDTQYF
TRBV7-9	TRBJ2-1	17	CASSDSLAGNSYNEQFF
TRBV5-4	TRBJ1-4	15	CASSSLTATNEKLFF
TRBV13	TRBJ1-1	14	CASRLAGPGTEAFF